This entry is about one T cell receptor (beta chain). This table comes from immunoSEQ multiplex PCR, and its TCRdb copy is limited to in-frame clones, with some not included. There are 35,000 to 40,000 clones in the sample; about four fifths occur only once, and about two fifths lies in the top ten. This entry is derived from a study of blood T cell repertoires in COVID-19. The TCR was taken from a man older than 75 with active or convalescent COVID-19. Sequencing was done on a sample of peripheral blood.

CDR3 region: CASSEYVRNEQFF. The CDR3 nucleotides are TGTGCCAGCAGTGAATATGTGCGCAATGAGCAGTTCTTC. The chain carries TRBV25-1 and TRBJ2-1, with D uncertain. The germline V gene encodes CDR1 MGHDK and CDR2 SYGVNS. CDR3 length: 13 residues. Trimming took off 0 bases at V and 6 bases at J, with 6 bases between the two ends. The full variable domain, in which reference TRBV25-1 and TRBJ2-1 provide the parts outside the CDR3, is EADIYQTPRYLVIGTGKKITLECSQTMGHDKMYWYQQDPGMELHLIHYSYGVNSTEKGDLSSESTVSRIRTEHFPLTLESARPSHTSQYLCASSEYVRNEQFFGPGTRLTVL.